Given below is one TCR beta chain in context. Using immunoSEQ multiplex PCR, the repertoire was profiled, and TCRdb retains in-frame clones only, with some absent. The sample gives tens of thousands of clones, 88% of which show up once; roughly 8.1% is in the top ten. In germline, CDR1 is SGHDT, CDR2 YYEEEE. The CDR3 sequence is 14 residues long. J was trimmed by 3 bases and V by 2 bases; bases with no gene match: 4. These data originate in a study of blood T cell repertoires in COVID-19. Sequenced sample: peripheral blood. The sequence was collected from a woman aged 70 to 79 with acute or convalescent COVID-19. The J gene is TRBJ2-7, the V gene TRBV5-6; 8 bases match TRBD1. CDR3 DNA: TGTGCCAGCAGCTTCCCAGGACAGGGCTACGAGCAGTACTTC. Amino acids: CASSFPGQGYEQYF.